This T cell receptor beta chain was retrieved from a study of T-cell reconstitution after alpha-beta-depleted transplantation in children. This clonotype was detected a few times. The CDR3 consists of 12 residues. The germline CDR1 and CDR2 sequences are SQVTM and ANQGSEA. The V end was cut by 6 bases, the J end by 6 bases, with 14 bases between. For TCRbeta, the library was prepared with unique molecular identifiers. TCRdb reprocessed the PCR reads via MiXCR and lists one record per CDR3 protein. This table holds 450,000 to 600,000 distinct CDR3 sequences, about 33% found once. V and J are TRBV29-1 and TRBJ1-2, with TRBD1 as a possible D gene (6 bases). The sample consisted of PBMCs from the stem cell graft donor, taken from the stem cell graft. The TCR originated in a human donor who donated a stem cell graft to a child with aplastic anemia. The CDR3 DNA follows: TGCAGCGTGGCAAGGGGGAAGGATGGCTACACCTTC. As protein: CSVARGKDGYTF.